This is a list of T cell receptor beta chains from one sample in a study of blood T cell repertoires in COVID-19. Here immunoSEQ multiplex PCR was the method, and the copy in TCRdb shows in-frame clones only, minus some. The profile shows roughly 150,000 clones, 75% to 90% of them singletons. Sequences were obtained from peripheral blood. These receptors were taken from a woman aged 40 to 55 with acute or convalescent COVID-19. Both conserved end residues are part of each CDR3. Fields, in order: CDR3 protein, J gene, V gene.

CAGQRTSSTDTQYF TRBJ2-3 TRBV28
CASSRQPTGNTEAFF TRBJ1-1 TRBV6-5
CASSPTGENSYEQYF TRBJ2-7 TRBV11-1
CASSLRQGVNEQFF TRBJ2-1 TRBV4-1
CASGTGSGNTIYF TRBJ1-3 TRBV19
CASGILAGGTNEQFF TRBJ2-1 TRBV6-5
CASSGDQGSSYNEQFF TRBJ2-1 TRBV9
CAWSVLEDYGYTF TRBJ1-2 TRBV30
CASTATGVGNQPQHF TRBJ1-5 TRBV2
CASSRGQAAGPQHF TRBJ1-5 TRBV5-6
CASSQDGSYGYTF TRBJ1-2 TRBV4-2
CASSLVVGTGGTGANVLTF TRBJ2-6 TRBV7-6
CATSDFQYTDTQYF TRBJ2-3 TRBV24-1
CASSPPSRETHNEQFF TRBJ2-1 TRBV7-9
CASSLDGTGYGYTF TRBJ1-2 TRBV11-2
CATSRGLANTGELFF TRBJ2-2 TRBV15
CASSRRTGGSYNSPLHF TRBJ1-6 TRBV19
CASNLSGTANSPLHF TRBJ1-6 TRBV6-5
CASSLFIGDVEAFF TRBJ1-1 TRBV27
CASSVGRGLEQYF TRBJ2-7 TRBV9
CASSHERTGGNSGANVLTF TRBJ2-6 TRBV7-3
CASSSGTDYEQYF TRBJ2-7 TRBV11-3
CATSDPTSGRSRQETQYF TRBJ2-5 TRBV24-1
CASSLASGAPLGYTF TRBJ1-2 TRBV7-8
CASSSPSGESNSPLHF TRBJ1-6 TRBV5-5
CASSLRDRNAFF TRBJ1-1 TRBV12-3/TRBV12-4
CASRSRGETQYF TRBJ2-5 TRBV19
CASSTRTPNAGANVLTF TRBJ2-6 TRBV21-1
CASSPDRYQETQYF TRBJ2-5 TRBV18
CASSLFGQGINEKLFF TRBJ1-4 TRBV28
CASSYGRNTEAFF TRBJ1-1 TRBV6-5
CASSPLRAGQGMGTNEKLFF TRBJ1-4 TRBV18